These T cell receptor beta chains were read from a single sample in a study of blood T cell repertoires in COVID-19. The protocol was immunoSEQ multiplex PCR, while the TCRdb copy is restricted to in-frame clones and leaves out a portion. The data hold some 70,000 clones, with 80% to 90% observed a single time. Sequencing was done on a sample of peripheral blood. All receptors derive from a human donor in a cohort sampled during active COVID-19. Each CDR3 is given with its conserved first and last residue. Each record gives: CDR3 DNA, CDR3 protein, J gene, clone size, V gene, D gene. The D gene is left open where the match is weak. Only part of the rows carry a size: once, few, many, or a class if the clone is expanded.

DNA: TGTGCCTGGACCCAGGGGGCTAGTTCACCCCTCCACTTT
CDR3: CAWTQGASSPLHF
J: TRBJ1-6
size: NA
V: TRBV30
D: TRBD1

DNA: TGTGCCAGCAGACAGGGGACCTACGAGCAGTACTTC
CDR3: CASRQGTYEQYF
J: TRBJ2-7
size: NA
V: TRBV6-5
D: TRBD1

DNA: TGTGCCAGCAGCTTCCCCATTAGCGGGAGTCCTTACAATGAGCAGTTCTTC
CDR3: CASSFPISGSPYNEQFF
J: TRBJ2-1
size: NA
V: TRBV11-2
D: TRBD2

DNA: TGTGCCAGCAGCTTACGTCGGGGAAACACACACAATGAGCAGTTCTTC
CDR3: CASSLRRGNTHNEQFF
J: TRBJ2-1
size: NA
V: TRBV7-9
D: NA

DNA: TGTGCCAGCAGCTTAGGGCAGAACACTGAAGCTTTCTTT
CDR3: CASSLGQNTEAFF
J: TRBJ1-1
size: NA
V: TRBV7-2
D: NA

DNA: TGTGCCAGCAGCCCTAGCGGGCGGACCACAGATACGCAGTATTTT
CDR3: CASSPSGRTTDTQYF
J: TRBJ2-3
size: few
V: TRBV7-9
D: TRBD2

DNA: TGTGCCACCAGTGCGGACAGGGGCACAGATACGCAGTATTTT
CDR3: CATSADRGTDTQYF
J: TRBJ2-3
size: once
V: TRBV24-1
D: TRBD1

DNA: TGTGCCAGCAGCGACAGGGGATATGGGTCCTACGAGCAGTACTTC
CDR3: CASSDRGYGSYEQYF
J: TRBJ2-7
size: NA
V: TRBV6-2/TRBV6-3
D: TRBD1

DNA: TGTGCCAGCAGTGAGAGGTGGTGGACAGGGTCCTTCAATGAGCAGTTCTTC
CDR3: CASSERWWTGSFNEQFF
J: TRBJ2-1
size: NA
V: TRBV6-1
D: TRBD1

DNA: TGTGCCAGCAGTTTCCTCCTCCGGGACGGGGGCTCCTACGAGCAGTACTTC
CDR3: CASSFLLRDGGSYEQYF
J: TRBJ2-7
size: NA
V: TRBV28
D: NA

DNA: TGTGCCAGCAGTTCGGTGATCCTCTACGAGCAGTACTTC
CDR3: CASSSVILYEQYF
J: TRBJ2-7
size: NA
V: TRBV11-2
D: NA

DNA: TGTGCCAGCAGTTCGGGACAGGACAATGAGCAGTTCTTC
CDR3: CASSSGQDNEQFF
J: TRBJ2-1
size: NA
V: TRBV28
D: TRBD1

DNA: TGTGCCAGCAGCTTAGTGAGGGGGCGTTATAACTATGGCTACACCTTC
CDR3: CASSLVRGRYNYGYTF
J: TRBJ1-2
size: NA
V: TRBV7-2
D: TRBD1

DNA: TGTGCCAGCAGACTTAACTATGGCTACACCTTC
CDR3: CASRLNYGYTF
J: TRBJ1-2
size: NA
V: TRBV6-5
D: NA

DNA: TGTGCCAGCAGTTACCCCGGGACTAGCGGGGTCACCGGGGAGCTGTTTTTT
CDR3: CASSYPGTSGVTGELFF
J: TRBJ2-2
size: once
V: TRBV6-2/TRBV6-3
D: TRBD2

DNA: TGTGCCAGCAGTCCCCCCGATAGATTCACTGAAGCTTTCTTT
CDR3: CASSPPDRFTEAFF
J: TRBJ1-1
size: NA
V: TRBV6-5
D: NA

DNA: TGTGCCAGTAGCCAGATCGAATTACCTAATGAAAAACTGTTTTTT
CDR3: CASSQIELPNEKLFF
J: TRBJ1-4
size: NA
V: TRBV19
D: NA

DNA: TGTGCCAGTAAACTCTCCGGGACAGATGTAACCGAGCAGTACTTC
CDR3: CASKLSGTDVTEQYF
J: TRBJ2-7
size: NA
V: TRBV28
D: TRBD1

DNA: TGTGCCAGCACTTGGACTAGCGGGGCTTGGAATGAGCAGTTCTTC
CDR3: CASTWTSGAWNEQFF
J: TRBJ2-1
size: NA
V: TRBV21-1
D: NA

DNA: TGTGCCAGCAGCCCGCAAGAAGGGGGCAGAATCTATGGCTACACCTTC
CDR3: CASSPQEGGRIYGYTF
J: TRBJ1-2
size: NA
V: TRBV7-9
D: TRBD1

DNA: TGTGCCAGCAGCTCCGACAGGGCCCATGGCTACACCTTC
CDR3: CASSSDRAHGYTF
J: TRBJ1-2
size: few
V: TRBV7-8
D: TRBD1

DNA: TGTGCCAGCAGCTTAGGTTCGGGGGGGGAGCTCTTAGCCAAAAACATTCAGTACTTC
CDR3: CASSLGSGGELLAKNIQYF
J: TRBJ2-4
size: NA
V: TRBV7-6
D: TRBD2